This TCR beta chain was retrieved from a study of post-analysis software for immune sequencing data. Study details: The patients showed relapsing-remitting, secondary progressive and progressive-relapsing multiple sclerosis courses. Study results and limitations: Significantly lower normalized Chao1 diversity was seen in multiple sclerosis patients than in controls.

Researchers reported that TCR beta cDNA libraries carried unique molecular identifiers. TCRdb re-analysed the PCR reads in MiXCR, keeping a single row per CDR3 protein. The table has 350,000 to 450,000 distinct CDR3 sequences, about 40% seen once. This clonotype was detected ten times or more. Its target is unknown. The source is a girl aged 2 to 10 with multiple sclerosis. The sequencing input was blood.

The CDR3: CASSFGIGGNTDTQYF. CDR3 bases: TGTGCCAGCAGCTTTGGTATCGGGGGTAACACAGATACGCAGTATTTT. This chain joins TRBV5-6 and TRBJ2-3, with D perhaps matching TRBD2 (6 bases). Trimming removed 2 bases at V and 2 bases at J, with 15 bases between. The germline V gene encodes CDR1 SGHDT and CDR2 YYEEEE. The CDR3 runs to 16 residues.